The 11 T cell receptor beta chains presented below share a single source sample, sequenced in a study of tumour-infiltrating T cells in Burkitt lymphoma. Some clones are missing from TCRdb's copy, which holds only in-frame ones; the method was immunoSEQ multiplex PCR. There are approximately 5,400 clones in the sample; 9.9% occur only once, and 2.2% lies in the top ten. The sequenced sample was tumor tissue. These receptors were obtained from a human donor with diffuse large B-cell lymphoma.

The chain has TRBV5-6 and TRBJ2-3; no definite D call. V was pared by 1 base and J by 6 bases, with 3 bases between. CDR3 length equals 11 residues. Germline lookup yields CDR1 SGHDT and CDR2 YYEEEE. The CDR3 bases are TGTGCCAGCAGCTTGCGGGATACGCAGTATTTT. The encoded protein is CASSLRDTQYF.

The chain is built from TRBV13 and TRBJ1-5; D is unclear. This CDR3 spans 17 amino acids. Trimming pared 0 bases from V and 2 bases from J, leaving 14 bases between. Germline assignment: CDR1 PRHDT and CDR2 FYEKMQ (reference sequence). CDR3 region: CASSLGGYHRGNQPQHF. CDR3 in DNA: TGTGCCAGCAGCTTAGGGGGTTATCACCGTGGCAATCAGCCCCAGCATTTT.

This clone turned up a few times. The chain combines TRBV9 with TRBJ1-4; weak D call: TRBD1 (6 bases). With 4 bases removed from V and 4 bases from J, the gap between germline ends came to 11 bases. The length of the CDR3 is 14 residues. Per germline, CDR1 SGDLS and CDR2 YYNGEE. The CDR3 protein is CASSPTGINEKLFF. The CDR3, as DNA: TGTGCCAGCAGCCCCACAGGGATTAATGAAAAACTGTTTTTT.

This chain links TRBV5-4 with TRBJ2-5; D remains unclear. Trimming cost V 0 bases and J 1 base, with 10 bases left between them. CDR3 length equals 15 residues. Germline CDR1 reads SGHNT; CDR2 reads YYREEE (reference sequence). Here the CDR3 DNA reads TGTGCCAGCAGCTTGGAGGCAGGTTTCCAAGAGACCCAGTACTTC. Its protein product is CASSLEAGFQETQYF.

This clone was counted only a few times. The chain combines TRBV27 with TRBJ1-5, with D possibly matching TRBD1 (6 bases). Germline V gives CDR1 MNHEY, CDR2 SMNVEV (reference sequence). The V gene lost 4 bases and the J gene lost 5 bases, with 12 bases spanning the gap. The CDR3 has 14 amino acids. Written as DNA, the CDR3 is TGTGCCAGCAGTTGGGCAGGGGAGGATCAGCCCCAGCATTTT. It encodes CASSWAGEDQPQHF.

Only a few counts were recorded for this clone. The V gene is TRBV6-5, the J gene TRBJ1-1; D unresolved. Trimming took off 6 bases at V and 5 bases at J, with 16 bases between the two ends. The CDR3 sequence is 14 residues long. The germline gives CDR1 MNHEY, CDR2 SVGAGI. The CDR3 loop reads CASRRADRATEAFF. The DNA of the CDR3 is TGTGCCAGCAGGAGAGCGGACCGGGCTACTGAAGCTTTCTTT.

The DNA of the CDR3 is TGTGCCAGCTCGCCAGGGGGGCCTTCCTACGAGCAGTACTTC. Its translation is CASSPGGPSYEQYF. This chain uses TRBV19 with TRBJ2-7; possible D gene TRBD1, 7 bases. The CDR3 consists of 14 residues. The V and J ends lost 9 bases and 1 base respectively, with 16 bases between them. CDR1 is LNHDA and CDR2 is SQIVND in the germline V gene (reference sequence).

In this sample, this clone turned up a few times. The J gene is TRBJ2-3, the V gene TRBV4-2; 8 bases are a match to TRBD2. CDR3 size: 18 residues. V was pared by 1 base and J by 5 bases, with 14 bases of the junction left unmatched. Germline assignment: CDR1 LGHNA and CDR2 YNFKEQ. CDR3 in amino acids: CASSQAGGAGGQVDTQYF. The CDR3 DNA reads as TGTGCCAGCAGCCAAGCGGGGGGTGCGGGGGGCCAAGTAGATACGCAGTATTTT.

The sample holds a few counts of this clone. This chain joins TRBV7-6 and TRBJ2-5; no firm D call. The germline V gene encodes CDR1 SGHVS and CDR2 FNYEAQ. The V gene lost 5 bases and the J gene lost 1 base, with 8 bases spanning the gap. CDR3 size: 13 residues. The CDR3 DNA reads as TGTGCCAGCAGCCGGACGGTCCAAGAGACCCAGTACTTC. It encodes CASSRTVQETQYF.

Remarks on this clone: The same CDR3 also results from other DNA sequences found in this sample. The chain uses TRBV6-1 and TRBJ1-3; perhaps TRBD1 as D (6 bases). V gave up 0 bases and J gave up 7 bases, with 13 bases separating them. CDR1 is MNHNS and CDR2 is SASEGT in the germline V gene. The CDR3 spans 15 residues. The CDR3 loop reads CASSEAAGQLNTIYF. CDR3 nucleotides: TGTGCCAGCAGTGAAGCGGCAGGACAGCTGAACACCATATATTTT.

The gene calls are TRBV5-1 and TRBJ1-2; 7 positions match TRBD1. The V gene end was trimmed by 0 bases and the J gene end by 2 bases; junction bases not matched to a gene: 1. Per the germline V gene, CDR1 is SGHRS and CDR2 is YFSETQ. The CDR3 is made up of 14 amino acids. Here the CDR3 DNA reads TGCGCCAGCAGCTTGGGACAGGGAAACTATGGCTACACCTTC. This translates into CASSLGQGNYGYTF.